This T cell receptor (beta chain) was obtained from a study of cytomegalovirus exposure and HLA in healthy donors (TCRdb year 2017). Looking at the study overall: An earlier analysis of 587 of the donors reported approximately 260 Gb of sequence data and about 120 million unique TCR beta sequences obtained from approximately 180 million T cells. Genome-wide SNP genotypes for about three fifths of the roughly 670 donors were used in a later genetic analysis, which treated that subset as a discovery cohort. Donor age, sex, ethnicity and CMV serostatus were compiled alongside the repertoire data. The study aimed to test whether cataloging public T cell receptors could reveal signatures of past pathogen exposure. Among 300 to 500 genotyped donors of the cohort, an average of around 250,000 unique TCR beta nucleotide sequences was sequenced per donor, of which roughly 18% were non-productive. Using immunosequencing, the study profiled T cell repertoires from about 610 subjects and related those repertoires to cytomegalovirus serostatus. Roughly 300 gigabases of sequencing data and around 90 million unique TCR sequences made up an early release that covered fewer than 650 HLA-typed donors. In an earlier analysis of a few hundred of the donors, high-throughput TCR beta sequencing was used to judge whether each TCR beta V gene segment behaved as functional or pseudogenic. Every repertoire in the discovery cohort had been generated on one and the same sequencing platform. To study patterns of TCR occurrence, a later analysis re-analyzed previously published TCR beta repertoires from more than 550 donors and added high-resolution HLA genotyping. Typing coverage differed by locus: A, B, C, DRB1 and DQB1 were typed in roughly 620-640 donors, DQA1 in about 500, DPA1 in roughly 590, and DPB1 in just under 490. Roughly five DR-DQ haplotypes were handled as single units for association and clustering, since linkage in the cohort was strong. Rather than using new phenotypic data, the later analysis identified candidate immune exposures from TCR beta sequences and from how often those sequences occurred across donors. Class I and class II HLA loci were covered by the typing at four-digit resolution. In addition to the first cohort of 666 subjects, a separate validation cohort of 120 different subjects was used. The study combined high-throughput TCR immunosequencing, statistical association of individual TCRs with disease status, and machine learning to predict cytomegalovirus infection status. The genetic ancestry cluster associated with self-reported Caucasian donors included 70% to 85% of the roughly 400 genotyped donors.

The library was obtained by the immunoSEQ multiplex PCR assay. The multiplex PCR relied on a mix of 60 forward primers for TCR Vbeta segments and 13 reverse primers for TCR Jbeta segments. The CDR3 region of rearranged TCR beta genes was amplified from genomic DNA with a multiplex PCR assay. On the Illumina HiSeq System, the amplified TCR beta libraries were sequenced as 87-base-pair reads. The authors' analysis ran thus. A later analysis counted about 80 million unique TCR beta chains across the approximately 700 repertoires, and around 9.9 million of these chains were shared by at least two donors. Raw reads were error-corrected and collapsed into unique sequences by a nearest-neighbor algorithm in which closely related sequences were merged to remove PCR and sequencing errors. V, D and J gene segments were assigned by aligning CDR3 sequences to IMGT reference sequences. For a sequence to be retained, a match of at least six nucleotides to both a V gene segment and a J gene segment was required. Rearrangements were classified as productive when the CDR3 lacked stop codons and remained in frame with V and J, and all other rearrangements were classified as non-productive. Following IMGT convention, CDR3 was defined as the stretch from the second conserved V-encoded cysteine to the conserved J-encoded phenylalanine. The earlier analysis of about 500 of the donors excluded sequences that lacked an unambiguous match to a single V gene segment. In an earlier analysis of a few hundred of the donors, V segments were called functional above 56.7% productive rearrangements and were called segregating when the between-donor standard deviation exceeded 5%. A statistical classification framework was developed to diagnose cytomegalovirus status using the catalog of TCR beta chain sequences. In a later analysis, V and J genes were assigned by comparing TCR nucleotide sequences against IMGT/GENE-DB human TR gene sequences. The TCRdist pipeline was used in a later analysis to assign CDR3 sequences and most-parsimonious VDJ recombination scenarios. In a later analysis, each TCR beta chain was defined by its CDR3 amino acid sequence together with its V-gene family, and reads without a unique V-gene family were excluded. To address suspected cross-contamination and a sequencing artifact, a later analysis removed roughly 580 highly shared, low-generation-probability nucleotide sequences. In a later analysis, a clonal expansion index for each public chain was calculated from normalized within-repertoire ranks of inferred template counts. In a later analysis, generation probabilities were computed with a VDJ recombination model fitted to out-of-frame rearrangements, and the resulting probabilities were checked against IGoR. Hypergeometric tests were used in a later analysis to score TCR-TCR, TCR-HLA and TCR-CMV co-occurrence, with a repertoire-size bias correction applied to the TCR pairs. False discovery rates were estimated in a later analysis by permuting HLA or CMV assignments 20 times. A later analysis grouped co-occurring TCRs with DBSCAN, adding TCRdist sequence similarity when clustering within HLA-allele-positive subsets. Co-occurrence clustering excluded repertoires with fewer than 30,000 or more than 120,000 public chains, plus five with anomalous nucleotide sharing. TCRdb re-hosts the immuneACCESS table, in-frame sequences only. Its copies lack some clones; in the studies checked, an unresolved V gene accounts for under half of them, and the cause for the rest is not known. The V and J calls and the clone size are those of that table, but D and trimming were determined from the DNA. The sample table contains 150,000 to 200,000 clones; only one count was recorded for over 75% of them. The leading ten clones occupy more than 1.5% of the sample.

Points on this clone: Its antigen target is currently unknown. Within one base of it there is no much larger clone, and no base qualities were kept.

The paper as a whole reports these results and caveats: In a later analysis, HLA-associated TCR beta chains showed more clonal expansion and lower generation probabilities than non-associated chains that were equally common. CMV serostatus was the only immune exposure information available for the cohort. The authors suggested that the approach could potentially be extended to other disease states and immunological phenotypes. According to a later analysis, most CMV-associated TCR beta chains appeared to be HLA-restricted, and the HLA associations seemed to be driven largely by CMV exposure. A later genetic analysis reported fewer N-insertions in productive TCRs among donors in an Asian-associated ancestry cluster than the 666-donor mean. A later genetic analysis associated a missense DCLRE1C variant with V-gene and J-gene trimming of TCR beta chains, and an independent cohort replicated the association. According to a later analysis, parvovirus B19, influenza, CMV and Epstein-Barr virus appeared linked to several top co-occurrence clusters. In a later analysis, the rate of TCR association differed among HLA loci, with DRB1 alleles having the most associated TCRs and HLA-C alleles having the fewest. Because counts were too low, approximately 15 rarely observed V segments, including chromosome 9 orphons, were excluded from the earlier analysis of several hundred of the donors. While some public TCRs were present in many individuals, most TCR sequences turned up only very rarely across donors. A further reported finding was that TCR beta sequences accurately predicted the HLA-A and HLA-B alleles for most subjects in the first cohort. A cluster of highly shared sequence variants was judged likely to represent a technical artifact of the sequencing pipeline. An earlier analysis of 587 of the donors showed that most TCR beta V segments appeared in productive rearrangements either about 87% or about 30% of the time, which broadly matched IMGT annotations. Only TCR beta chains were sequenced in this cohort, and the absence of alpha or paired-chain data limited detectable features. When HLA alleles, especially DR and DQ, strongly co-occurred, TCR associations were difficult to assign to individual alleles. In vitro tests confirmed that a few of the cytomegalovirus-associated TCR beta chains recognize cytomegalovirus antigens. The presence/absence analyses assumed that sequencing depth was roughly uniform across donors, and that assumption may not be true. Because some donors lacked HLA typing at each locus, the association tests relied only on the typed subset. Cytomegalovirus status was reported to be diagnosed by the classifier with high specificity and sensitivity in both the original and validation cohorts. Correlated functional status among segregating V segments might be attributable to linkage disequilibrium, but an unknown experimental factor could not be ruled out. A later analysis associated around 16,000 TCR beta sequences with specific HLA alleles at a false discovery rate of 0.05. A total of fewer than 200 TCR beta chains were listed by the study as associated with cytomegalovirus.

In total, 666 healthy bone marrow donors made up the cohort. All cohort members were sampled while nominally healthy, although unrecorded immune exposures were likely present. The donor tested CMV seronegative, placing the donor among the roughly 350 seronegative members of the cohort. A peripheral blood sample was provided by each donor, and peripheral blood mononuclear cells were used for TCR beta sequencing. Genomic DNA was extracted from the blood cell samples with the Qiagen DNeasy Blood Extraction Kit. This sequence was found in a man aged 18 to 35 in good health and CMV-seronegative. The source material was PBMCs.

In nucleotides, the sequence is TGTGCCAGCAGCGCGGGACCGAGGGACCAATTGGAGCAGTTCTTC. This is translated as CASSAGPRDQLEQFF. The rearranged chain carries TRBV5-4 and TRBJ2-1; the D gene is possibly TRBD2, with 6 bases matching. Taken from the germline V gene (reference sequence), the CDR1 and CDR2 loops are SGHNT and YYREEE. The CDR3 covers 15 residues, taking in both the cysteine and the phenylalanine. Only the CDR3 part of the read is kept: 45 bases, read in frame from the first base. V is shortened by 4 bases, J by 10 bases, and the region joining them spans 21 bases.